This T cell receptor beta chain was obtained from a study of cytomegalovirus exposure and HLA in healthy donors. Study information: The approximately 680 first-cohort repertoires and the approximately 110 validation repertoires shared the same platform, a later analysis reported.

Trimming pared 6 bases from V and 6 bases from J, leaving 11 bases between. The CDR3 runs 12 residues. Germline-derived CDR1 and CDR2 are SNHLY and FYNNEI. Profiling relied on immunoSEQ multiplex PCR, and the TCRdb table lists in-frame clones only, not all of them. The sample shows over 200,000 clones, roughly 85% of them seen only once. V is TRBV2 and J is TRBJ1-2; possibly TRBD1 for D (6 bases). The sequence was collected from a woman between 18 and 30 years old in good health and CMV-seronegative. The specimen was PBMCs. CDR3 in DNA: TGTGCCAGCAGACTCAACAGGGATGGCTACACCTTC. It is translated as CASRLNRDGYTF.